Here is one T cell receptor beta chain with its context. V was trimmed by 5 bases and J by 3 bases, leaving 11 bases between them. Germline lookup yields CDR1 LNHDA and CDR2 SQIVND (reference sequence). The CDR3 has 13 amino acids. This sample is part of a study of neoadjuvant anti-PD-1 for oral cavity cancer. On the study more broadly: Around day 43, patients without progression received a fourth nivolumab dose before surgery.

Most PBMC samples had approximately 470 ng input DNA in six replicates. TCRdb keeps only in-frame clones here, not all; method: immunoSEQ multiplex PCR. This sample yields approximately 68,000 clones, of which 86% are seen a single time; around 2.7% belongs to the top ten. Time point described: after neoadjuvant nivolumab, at surgical resection. Patients had HPV-negative, locally advanced oral cavity squamous cell carcinoma. Analysis of PBMCs was direct, with no culture step. The specimen was PBMCs, collected after nivolumab (anti-PD-1) treatment. The chain employs TRBV19 and TRBJ2-7; D is undetermined. This TCR was recovered from a person aged 40-85 years with oral cavity squamous cell carcinoma. CDR3 protein: CASSPAPNYEQYF. CDR3 nucleotides: TGTGCCAGTAGTCCGGCCCCTAACTACGAGCAGTACTTC.